The rows below give T cell receptor beta chains drawn from one sample of a study of OX40 agonist ivuxolimab in advanced cancers. Sequencing used immunoSEQ multiplex PCR; TCRdb keeps in-frame clones, though not all of them. The table lists roughly 58,000 clones, 80% to 85% of them singletons, with around 0.65% in the top ten. Sequences were derived from CD4+ or CD8+ T cells sorted from blood, sampled in a trial of the OX40 agonist ivuxolimab. Source of these receptors: an adult with an advanced solid tumor such as melanoma, head and neck, liver or kidney cancer. CDR3s include the opening cysteine and the closing phenylalanine or tryptophan. A D gene is named only where the DNA matches it firmly. A row's size may be missing; if present it is once, few, many or a size class.

CDR3aa: CASSLRPLAFHYEQYF; CDR3nt: TGTGCCAGCAGTTTACGACCACTAGCTTTCCACTACGAGCAGTACTTC; d_gene: -; v_gene: TRBV27; abundance: -; j_gene: TRBJ2-7
CDR3aa: CATSRDYSAKGAFF; CDR3nt: TGTGCCACCAGCAGAGATTATTCGGCCAAGGGAGCTTTCTTT; d_gene: -; v_gene: TRBV15; abundance: -; j_gene: TRBJ1-1
CDR3aa: CASSLGQYNSPLHF; CDR3nt: TGCGCCAGCAGCTTAGGACAGTATAATTCACCCCTCCACTTT; d_gene: -; v_gene: TRBV5-1; abundance: -; j_gene: TRBJ1-6
CDR3aa: CASSSRPGLAGGHPYF; CDR3nt: TGTGCCAGCAGCTCCAGACCCGGACTAGCGGGGGGCCACCCGTACTTC; d_gene: TRBD2; v_gene: TRBV7-9; abundance: -; j_gene: TRBJ2-7
CDR3aa: CASSLVGGSSEAFF; CDR3nt: TGTGCCAGCAGCTTAGTGGGGGGGTCTAGTGAAGCTTTCTTT; d_gene: -; v_gene: TRBV7-8; abundance: -; j_gene: TRBJ1-1
CDR3aa: CASSLTGNGQPQHF; CDR3nt: TGTGCCAGCAGCCTAACAGGGAACGGTCAGCCCCAGCATTTT; d_gene: -; v_gene: TRBV5-1; abundance: -; j_gene: TRBJ1-5
CDR3aa: CASSSSGSSNEKLFF; CDR3nt: TGTGCCAGCAGCTCGAGCGGGAGTTCTAATGAAAAACTGTTTTTT; d_gene: -; v_gene: TRBV7-2; abundance: -; j_gene: TRBJ1-4
CDR3aa: CASTAGGFGTDTQYF; CDR3nt: TGTGCCAGCACAGCAGGAGGGTTCGGCACAGATACGCAGTATTTT; d_gene: -; v_gene: TRBV28; abundance: -; j_gene: TRBJ2-3
CDR3aa: CASSITTGDPYNSPLHF; CDR3nt: TGTGCCAGCAGTATAACAACAGGGGATCCCTATAATTCACCCCTCCACTTT; d_gene: TRBD1; v_gene: TRBV27; abundance: medium-sized; j_gene: TRBJ1-6
CDR3aa: CASMRGPNTGELFF; CDR3nt: TGTGCCAGTATGAGAGGTCCTAACACCGGGGAGCTGTTTTTT; d_gene: -; v_gene: TRBV19; abundance: once; j_gene: TRBJ2-2
CDR3aa: CAWRSERASKDTF; CDR3nt: TGTGCCTGGAGAAGCGAAAGGGCCAGCAAGGACACCTTC; d_gene: -; v_gene: TRBV30; abundance: once; j_gene: TRBJ1-2
CDR3aa: CASSLTGGQSGYTF; CDR3nt: TGTGCCAGCAGTTTAACGGGGGGCCAAAGTGGCTACACCTTC; d_gene: -; v_gene: TRBV28; abundance: -; j_gene: TRBJ1-2
CDR3aa: CASSARGYEQYF; CDR3nt: TGCGCCAGCAGCGCGCGAGGCTACGAGCAGTACTTC; d_gene: -; v_gene: TRBV5-1; abundance: -; j_gene: TRBJ2-7
CDR3aa: CASSQRGQGSTDTQYF; CDR3nt: TGTGCCAGCAGCCAGCGAGGACAGGGATCCACAGATACGCAGTATTTT; d_gene: TRBD1; v_gene: TRBV4-2; abundance: -; j_gene: TRBJ2-3
CDR3aa: CASSSSPGELFF; CDR3nt: TGTGCCAGCAGTTCTAGCCCCGGGGAGCTGTTTTTT; d_gene: -; v_gene: TRBV27; abundance: -; j_gene: TRBJ2-2